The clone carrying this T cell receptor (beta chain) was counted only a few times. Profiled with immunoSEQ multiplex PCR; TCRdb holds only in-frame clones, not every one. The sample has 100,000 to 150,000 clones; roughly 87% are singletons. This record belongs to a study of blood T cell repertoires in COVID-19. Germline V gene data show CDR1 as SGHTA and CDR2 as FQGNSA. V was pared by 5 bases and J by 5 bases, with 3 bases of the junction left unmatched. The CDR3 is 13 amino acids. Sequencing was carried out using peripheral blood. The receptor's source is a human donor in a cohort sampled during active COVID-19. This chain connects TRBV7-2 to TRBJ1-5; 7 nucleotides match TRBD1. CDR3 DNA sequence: TGTGCCAGCAGCGGGGACAGCTATCAGCCCCAGCATTTT. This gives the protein CASSGDSYQPQHF. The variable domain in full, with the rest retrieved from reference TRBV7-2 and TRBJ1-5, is GAGVSQSPSNKVTEKGKDVELRCDPISGHTALYWYRQSLGQGLEFLIYFQGNSAPDKSGLPSDRFSAERTGGSVSTLTIQRTQQEDSAVYLCASSGDSYQPQHFGDGTRLSIL.